This TCR beta chain derives from a study of blood T cell repertoires in COVID-19. Study-wide background: Nucleic acid was either cDNA or gDNA, and it came from T cells, B-cell-depleted T cells, or PBMCs.

Original handling: Reference gene primer amplification gave estimated nucleated cell counts. Here immunoSEQ multiplex PCR was the method, and the copy in TCRdb shows in-frame clones only, minus some. The D gene and trimming were derived from the DNA, and the V and J assignments and clone size from that table. The top ten hold just under 30% of the sample, which has 100,000 to 150,000 clones, over 70% seen once. The CDR3 consists of 18 residues. J gave up 4 bases and V 0 bases, and 9 bases lay outside the gene matches. CDR1 and CDR2 from the germline V gene are KGHSH and LQKENI. V gene TRBV18 combines with J gene TRBJ2-2; TRBD1 aligns across 9 bases. The specimen was peripheral blood. The sequence was collected from a woman in her sixties or seventies with acute or convalescent COVID-19. CDR3 coding DNA: TGTGCCAGCTCACCACCGGTTGGACAGGGGAGAATCACCGGGGAGCTGTTTTTT. Amino acids: CASSPPVGQGRITGELFF.